One and the same sample provided the 2 T cell receptor beta chains below, sequenced in a study of T cell repertoires in cytomegalovirus infection. No antigen has been identified for these receptors. MiXCR, applied by TCRdb to the reads, yields one record per CDR3 protein. The sample gives tens of thousands of distinct CDR3 sequences, roughly a fifth of which show up once; about four fifths is in the top ten. This material consisted of CD8+ T cells from cultured PBMCs, taken from culture after CMV antigen stimulation. The receptors shown here come from a human donor in good health (CMV status not recorded). Some clones in this sample may be carry-over from other donors' samples.

J is TRBJ1-2 and V is TRBV28; 9 bases map to TRBD1. Germline-derived CDR1 and CDR2 are MDHEN and SYDVKM. V trimming: 5 bases; J trimming: 5 bases; junction bases outside the gene matches: 6. The CDR3 sequence is 14 residues long. This CDR3 reads CASSNQTGGYGYTF. The CDR3 DNA follows: TGTGCCAGCAGTAACCAGACAGGGGGGTATGGCTACACCTTC.

This clonotype was counted only a few times. The rearrangement uses TRBV6-5 and TRBJ2-5, with D hard to call. The germline CDR1 and CDR2 sequences are MNHEY and SVGAGI. This CDR3 comprises 14 residues. Between the trimmed V and J ends, which lost 1 base and 0 bases, there was a span of 6 bases. This chain's CDR3 is CASSYLTNQETQYF. The CDR3 bases are TGTGCCAGCAGTTACTTAACTAACCAAGAGACCCAGTACTTC.